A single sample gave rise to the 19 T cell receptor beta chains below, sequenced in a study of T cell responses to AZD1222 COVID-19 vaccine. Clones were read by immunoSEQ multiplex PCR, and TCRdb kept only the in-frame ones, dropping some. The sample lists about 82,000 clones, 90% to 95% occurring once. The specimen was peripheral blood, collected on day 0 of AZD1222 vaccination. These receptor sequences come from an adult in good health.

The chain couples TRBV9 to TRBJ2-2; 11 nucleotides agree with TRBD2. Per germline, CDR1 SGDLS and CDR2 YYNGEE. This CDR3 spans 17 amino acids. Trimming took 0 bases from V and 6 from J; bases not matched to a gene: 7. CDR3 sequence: CASSVAVLAGGSGELFF. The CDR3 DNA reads TGTGCCAGCAGCGTAGCTGTCCTAGCGGGGGGCTCCGGGGAGCTGTTTTTT.

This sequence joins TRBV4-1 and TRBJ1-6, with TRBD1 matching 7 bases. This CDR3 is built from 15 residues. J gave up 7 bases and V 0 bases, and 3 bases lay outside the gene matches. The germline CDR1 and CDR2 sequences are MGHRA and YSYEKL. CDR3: CASSQDSRGNSPLHF. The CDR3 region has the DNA TGCGCCAGCAGCCAAGATAGCAGGGGGAATTCACCCCTCCACTTT.

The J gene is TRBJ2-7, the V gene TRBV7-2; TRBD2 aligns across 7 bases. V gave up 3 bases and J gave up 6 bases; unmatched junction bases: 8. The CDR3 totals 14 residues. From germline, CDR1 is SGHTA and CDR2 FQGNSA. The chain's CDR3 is CASSFGGAGREQYF. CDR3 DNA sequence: TGTGCCAGCAGCTTCGGGGGAGCGGGGCGCGAGCAGTACTTC.

CDR3 in DNA: TGTGCCAGCAGCTTTGACGGACAGGGGGGCAACTACGAGCAGTACTTC. Protein: CASSFDGQGGNYEQYF. The chain uses TRBV13 and TRBJ2-7; 10 bases agree with TRBD1. Germline lookup yields CDR1 PRHDT and CDR2 FYEKMQ (reference sequence). This CDR3 contains 16 residues. V dropped 3 bases and J dropped 3; count of bases not matched to a gene: 8. Variable domain in full (rest from reference TRBV13 and TRBJ2-7): AAGVIQSPRHLIKEKRETATLKCYPIPRHDTVYWYQQGPGQDPQFLISFYEKMQSDKGSIPDRFSAQQFSDYHSELNMSSLELGDSALYFCASSFDGQGGNYEQYFGPGTRLTVT.

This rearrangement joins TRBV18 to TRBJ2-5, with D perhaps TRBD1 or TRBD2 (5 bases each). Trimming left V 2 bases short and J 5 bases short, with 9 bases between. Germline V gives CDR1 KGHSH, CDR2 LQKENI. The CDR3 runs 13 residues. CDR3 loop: CASSPGDGETQYF. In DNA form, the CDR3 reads TGTGCCAGCTCACCAGGGGACGGGGAGACCCAGTACTTC.

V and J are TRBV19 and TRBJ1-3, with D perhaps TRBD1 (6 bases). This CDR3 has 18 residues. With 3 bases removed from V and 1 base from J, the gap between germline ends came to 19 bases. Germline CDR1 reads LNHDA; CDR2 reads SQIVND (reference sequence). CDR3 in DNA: TGTGCCAGTAGTATTACCGGGACATGGACCCTTTCTGGAAACACCATATATTTT. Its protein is CASSITGTWTLSGNTIYF.

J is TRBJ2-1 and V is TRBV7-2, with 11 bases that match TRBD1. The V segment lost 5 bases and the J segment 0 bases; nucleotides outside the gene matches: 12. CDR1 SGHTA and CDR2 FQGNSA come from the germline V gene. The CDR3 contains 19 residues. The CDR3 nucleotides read TGTGCCAGCAGCCTGGACAGGGGGCAATTGGGTAGCTCCTACAATGAGCAGTTCTTC. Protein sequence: CASSLDRGQLGSSYNEQFF.

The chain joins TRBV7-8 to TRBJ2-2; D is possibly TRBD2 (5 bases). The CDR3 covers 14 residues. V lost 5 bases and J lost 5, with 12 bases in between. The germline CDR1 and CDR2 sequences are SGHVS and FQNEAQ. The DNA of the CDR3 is TGTGCCAGCAGCGTACAACCGGGGACCGGGGAGCTGTTTTTT. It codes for CASSVQPGTGELFF.

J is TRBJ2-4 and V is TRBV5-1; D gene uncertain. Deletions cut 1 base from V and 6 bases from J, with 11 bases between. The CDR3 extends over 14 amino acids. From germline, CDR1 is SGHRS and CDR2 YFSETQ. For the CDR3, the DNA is TGCGCCAGCAGCTTGTTATTAGGTCCAAACATTCAGTACTTC. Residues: CASSLLLGPNIQYF.

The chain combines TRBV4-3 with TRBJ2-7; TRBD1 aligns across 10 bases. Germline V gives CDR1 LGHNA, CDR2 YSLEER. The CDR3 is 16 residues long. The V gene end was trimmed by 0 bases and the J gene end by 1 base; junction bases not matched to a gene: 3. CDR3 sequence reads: CASSQDWDRGSYEQYF. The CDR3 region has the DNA TGCGCCAGCAGCCAAGACTGGGACAGGGGATCCTACGAGCAGTACTTC.

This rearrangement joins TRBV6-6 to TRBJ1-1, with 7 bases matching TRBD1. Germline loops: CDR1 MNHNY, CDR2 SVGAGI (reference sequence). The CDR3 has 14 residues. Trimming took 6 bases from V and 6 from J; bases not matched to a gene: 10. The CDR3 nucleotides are TGTGCCAGCAGACCGACAGGGAGTCCGGCTGAAGCTTTCTTT. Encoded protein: CASRPTGSPAEAFF.

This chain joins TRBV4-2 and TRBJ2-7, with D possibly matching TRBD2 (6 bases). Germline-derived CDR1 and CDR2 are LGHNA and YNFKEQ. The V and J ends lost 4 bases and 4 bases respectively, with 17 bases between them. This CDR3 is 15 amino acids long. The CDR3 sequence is CASSPGGSSGYEQYF. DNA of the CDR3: TGTGCCAGCAGCCCCGGGGGATCTTCGGGGTACGAGCAGTACTTC.

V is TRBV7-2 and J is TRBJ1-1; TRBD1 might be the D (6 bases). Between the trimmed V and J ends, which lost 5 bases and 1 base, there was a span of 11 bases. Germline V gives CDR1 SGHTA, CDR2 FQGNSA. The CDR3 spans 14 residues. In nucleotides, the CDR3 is TGTGCCAGCAGCCCTAGGGGGGGGAACACTGAAGCTTTCTTT. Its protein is CASSPRGGNTEAFF.

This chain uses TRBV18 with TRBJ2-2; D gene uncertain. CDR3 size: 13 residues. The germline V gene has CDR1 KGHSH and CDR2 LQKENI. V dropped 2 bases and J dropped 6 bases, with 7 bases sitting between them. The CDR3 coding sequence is TGTGCCAGCTCACCATCGAGCGCCGGGGAGCTGTTTTTT. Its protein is CASSPSSAGELFF.

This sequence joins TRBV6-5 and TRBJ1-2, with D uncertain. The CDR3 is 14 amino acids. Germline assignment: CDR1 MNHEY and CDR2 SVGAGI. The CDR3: CASSGPGSDYGYTF. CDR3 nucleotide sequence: TGTGCTTCCAGTGGGCCCGGGTCTGACTATGGCTACACCTTC.

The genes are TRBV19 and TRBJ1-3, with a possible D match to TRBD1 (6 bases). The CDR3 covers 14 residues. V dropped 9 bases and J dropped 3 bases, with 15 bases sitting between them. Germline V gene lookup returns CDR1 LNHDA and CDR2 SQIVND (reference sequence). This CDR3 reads CASLQGTLGNTIYF. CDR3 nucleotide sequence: TGTGCCAGCCTACAGGGAACCCTTGGAAACACCATATATTTT. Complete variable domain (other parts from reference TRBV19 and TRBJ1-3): DGGITQSPKYLFRKEGQNVTLSCEQNLNHDAMYWYRQDPGQGLRLIYYSQIVNDFQKGDIAEGYSVSREKKESFPLTVTSAQKNPTAFYLCASLQGTLGNTIYFGEGSWLTVV.

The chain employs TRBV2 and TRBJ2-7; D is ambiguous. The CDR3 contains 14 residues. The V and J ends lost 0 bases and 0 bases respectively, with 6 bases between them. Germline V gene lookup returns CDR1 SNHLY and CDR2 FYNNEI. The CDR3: CASSEAASSYEQYF. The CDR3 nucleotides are TGTGCCAGCAGTGAAGCGGCCAGCTCCTACGAGCAGTACTTC.

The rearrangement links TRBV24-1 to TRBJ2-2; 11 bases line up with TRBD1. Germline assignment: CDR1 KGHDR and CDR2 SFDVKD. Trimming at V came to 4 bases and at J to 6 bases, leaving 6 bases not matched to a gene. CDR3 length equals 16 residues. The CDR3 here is CATSESGQGVAGELFF. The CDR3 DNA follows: TGTGCCACCAGTGAGTCGGGACAGGGGGTTGCCGGGGAGCTGTTTTTT.

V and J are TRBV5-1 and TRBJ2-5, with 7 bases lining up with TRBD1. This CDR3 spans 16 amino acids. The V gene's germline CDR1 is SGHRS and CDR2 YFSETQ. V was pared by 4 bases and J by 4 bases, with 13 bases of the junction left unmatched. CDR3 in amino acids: CASSTPPDRDIETQYF. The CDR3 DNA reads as TGCGCCAGCAGCACCCCACCCGACAGGGATATAGAGACCCAGTACTTC.